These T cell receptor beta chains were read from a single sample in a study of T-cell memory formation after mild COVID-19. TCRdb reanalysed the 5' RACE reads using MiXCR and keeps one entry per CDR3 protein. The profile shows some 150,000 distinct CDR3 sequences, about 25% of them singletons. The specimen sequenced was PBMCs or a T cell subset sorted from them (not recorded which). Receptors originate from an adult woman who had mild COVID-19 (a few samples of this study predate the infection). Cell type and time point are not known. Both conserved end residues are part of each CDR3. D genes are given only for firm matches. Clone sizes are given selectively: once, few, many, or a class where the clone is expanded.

CDR3 protein: CASSLSAARTQNTEAFF
CDR3 DNA: TGCGCCAGCAGCTTGTCAGCGGCACGGACACAGAACACTGAAGCTTTCTTT
V gene: TRBV5-1
J gene: TRBJ1-1
D gene: NA
clone size: many

CDR3 protein: CASSYSERGRAISTF
CDR3 DNA: TGTGCCAGCAGTTACTCGGAGCGGGGGCGAGCAATTTCCACCTTC
V gene: TRBV6-6
J gene: TRBJ1-2
D gene: NA
clone size: NA

CDR3 protein: CASSLVTGSPYEQYF
CDR3 DNA: TGTGCCAGCAGCTTAGTGACCGGCAGCCCCTACGAGCAGTACTTC
V gene: TRBV11-2
J gene: TRBJ2-7
D gene: NA
clone size: NA

CDR3 protein: CASSLVGTDRYGYTF
CDR3 DNA: TGTGCCAGCAGCTTAGTCGGGACAGACCGCTATGGCTACACCTTC
V gene: TRBV7-9
J gene: TRBJ1-2
D gene: TRBD1
clone size: many

CDR3 protein: CASSQLRTDTQYF
CDR3 DNA: TGTGCCAGCAGCCAATTACGGACAGATACGCAGTATTTT
V gene: TRBV12-3/TRBV12-4
J gene: TRBJ2-3
D gene: NA
clone size: NA

CDR3 protein: CASSLERRSYNEQFF
CDR3 DNA: TGTGCCAGCAGCTTGGAGCGGCGCTCCTACAATGAGCAGTTCTTC
V gene: TRBV5-5
J gene: TRBJ2-1
D gene: NA
clone size: few

CDR3 protein: CASGPGPTYNEQFF
CDR3 DNA: TGTGCCAGCGGCCCGGGACCAACCTACAATGAGCAGTTCTTC
V gene: TRBV11-2
J gene: TRBJ2-1
D gene: NA
clone size: NA

CDR3 protein: CSVEGSGSSWGNEQFF
CDR3 DNA: TGCAGCGTTGAAGGATCAGGGAGTTCCTGGGGCAATGAGCAGTTCTTC
V gene: TRBV29-1
J gene: TRBJ2-1
D gene: NA
clone size: many

CDR3 protein: CATSSDRGGPYEQYF
CDR3 DNA: TGTGCCACCAGCAGTGACAGGGGGGGCCCCTACGAGCAGTACTTC
V gene: TRBV15
J gene: TRBJ2-7
D gene: TRBD1
clone size: NA

CDR3 protein: CASSPGQGRDTQYF
CDR3 DNA: TGTGCCAGCAGCCCGGGACAGGGGAGGGATACGCAGTATTTT
V gene: TRBV28
J gene: TRBJ2-3
D gene: TRBD1
clone size: few